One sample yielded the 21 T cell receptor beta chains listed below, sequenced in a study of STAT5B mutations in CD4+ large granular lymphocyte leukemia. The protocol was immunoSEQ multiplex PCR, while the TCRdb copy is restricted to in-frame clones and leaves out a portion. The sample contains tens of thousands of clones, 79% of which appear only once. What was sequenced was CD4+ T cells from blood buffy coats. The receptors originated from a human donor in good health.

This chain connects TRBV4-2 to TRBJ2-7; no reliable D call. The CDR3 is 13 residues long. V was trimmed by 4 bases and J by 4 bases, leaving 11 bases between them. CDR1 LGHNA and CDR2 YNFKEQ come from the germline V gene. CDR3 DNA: TGTGCCAGCAGCCGAGAGGTCGGGTACGAGCAGTACTTC. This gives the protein CASSREVGYEQYF.

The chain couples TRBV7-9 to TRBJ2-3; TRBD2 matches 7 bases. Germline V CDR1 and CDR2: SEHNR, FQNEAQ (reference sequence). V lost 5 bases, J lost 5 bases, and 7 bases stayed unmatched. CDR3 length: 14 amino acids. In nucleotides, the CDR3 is TGTGCCAGCAGCATCGGGACTACTCAAGATACGCAGTATTTT. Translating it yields CASSIGTTQDTQYF.

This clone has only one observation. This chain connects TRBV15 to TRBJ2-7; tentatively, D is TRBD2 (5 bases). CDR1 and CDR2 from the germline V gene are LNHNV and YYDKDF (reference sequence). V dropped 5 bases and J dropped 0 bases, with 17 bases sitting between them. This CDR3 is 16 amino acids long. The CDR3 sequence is CATSPGIEAISYEQYF. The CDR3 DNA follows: TGTGCCACCAGCCCCGGGATCGAGGCAATCTCCTACGAGCAGTACTTC.

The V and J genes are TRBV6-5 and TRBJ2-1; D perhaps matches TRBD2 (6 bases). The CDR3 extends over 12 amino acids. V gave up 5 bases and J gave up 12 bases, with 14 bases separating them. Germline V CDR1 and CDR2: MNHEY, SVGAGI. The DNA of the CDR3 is TGTGCCAGCAGTCAACCGGGACTCCCGCAGTTCTTC. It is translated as CASSQPGLPQFF.

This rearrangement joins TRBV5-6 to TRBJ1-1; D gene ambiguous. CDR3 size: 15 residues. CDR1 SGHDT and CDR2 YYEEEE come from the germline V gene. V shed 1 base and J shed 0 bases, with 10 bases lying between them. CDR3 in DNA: TGTGCCAGCAGCTTGATTGGCAGTATGAACACTGAAGCTTTCTTT. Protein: CASSLIGSMNTEAFF.

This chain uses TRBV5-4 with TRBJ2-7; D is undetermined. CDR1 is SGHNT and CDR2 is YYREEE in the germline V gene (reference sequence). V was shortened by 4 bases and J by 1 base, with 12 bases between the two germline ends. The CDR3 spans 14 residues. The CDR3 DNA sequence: TGTGCCAGCAGCCACGACACGGGTTCCTACGAGCAGTACTTC. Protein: CASSHDTGSYEQYF.

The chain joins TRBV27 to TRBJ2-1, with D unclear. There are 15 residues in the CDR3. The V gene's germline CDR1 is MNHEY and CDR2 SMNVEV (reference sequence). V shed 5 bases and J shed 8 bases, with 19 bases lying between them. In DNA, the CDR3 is TGTGCCAGCAGTCCCCTGGGTGGCGTTCCCGATGAGCAGTTCTTC. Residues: CASSPLGGVPDEQFF.

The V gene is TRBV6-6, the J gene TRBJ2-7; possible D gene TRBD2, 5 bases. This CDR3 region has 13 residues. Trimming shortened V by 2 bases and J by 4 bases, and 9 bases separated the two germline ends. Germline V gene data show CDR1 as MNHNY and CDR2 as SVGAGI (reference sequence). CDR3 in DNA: TGTGCCAGCAGTTACCCAGAGGGTTACGAGCAGTACTTC. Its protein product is CASSYPEGYEQYF.

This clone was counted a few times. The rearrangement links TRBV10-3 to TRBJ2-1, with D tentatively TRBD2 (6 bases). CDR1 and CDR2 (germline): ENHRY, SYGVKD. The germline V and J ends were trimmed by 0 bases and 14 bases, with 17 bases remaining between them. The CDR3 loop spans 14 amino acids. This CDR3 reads CAISESGTGYMEFF. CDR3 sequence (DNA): TGTGCCATCAGTGAGTCCGGGACTGGCTACATGGAGTTCTTC.

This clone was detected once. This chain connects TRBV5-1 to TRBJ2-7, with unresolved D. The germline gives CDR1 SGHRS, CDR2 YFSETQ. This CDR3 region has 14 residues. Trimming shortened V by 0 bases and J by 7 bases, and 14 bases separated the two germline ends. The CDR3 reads CASSLDGQMGEQYF. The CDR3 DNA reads TGCGCCAGCAGCTTGGACGGGCAGATGGGTGAGCAGTACTTC.

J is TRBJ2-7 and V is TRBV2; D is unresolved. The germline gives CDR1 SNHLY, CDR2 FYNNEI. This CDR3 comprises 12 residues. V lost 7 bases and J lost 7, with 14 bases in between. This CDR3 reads CASTPFLGEQYF. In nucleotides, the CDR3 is TGTGCCAGCACCCCCTTCTTGGGAGAGCAGTACTTC.

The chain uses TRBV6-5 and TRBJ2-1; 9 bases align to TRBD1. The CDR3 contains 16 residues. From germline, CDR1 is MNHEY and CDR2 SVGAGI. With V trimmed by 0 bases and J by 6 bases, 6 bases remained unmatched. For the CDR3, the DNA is TGTGCCAGCAGTTACTCGGTGGGACAGGGAATCAATGAGCAGTTCTTC. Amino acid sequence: CASSYSVGQGINEQFF.

The DNA of the CDR3 is TGTGCCAGCAGCTTATTCGAGACAACCAGTGGGGACACTGAAGCTTTCTTT. Translating gives CASSLFETTSGDTEAFF. The rearrangement uses TRBV7-8 and TRBJ1-1; D unresolved. The V and J ends lost 2 bases and 3 bases respectively, with 19 bases between them. The CDR3 is made up of 17 amino acids. Germline CDR1 reads SGHVS; CDR2 reads FQNEAQ. The full variable domain, rest sourced from reference TRBV7-8 and TRBJ1-1, is GAGVSQSPRYKVAKRGQDVALRCDPISGHVSLFWYQQALGQGPEFLTYFQNEAQLDKSGLPSDRFFAERPEGSVSTLKIQRTQQEDSAVYLCASSLFETTSGDTEAFFGQGTRLTVV.

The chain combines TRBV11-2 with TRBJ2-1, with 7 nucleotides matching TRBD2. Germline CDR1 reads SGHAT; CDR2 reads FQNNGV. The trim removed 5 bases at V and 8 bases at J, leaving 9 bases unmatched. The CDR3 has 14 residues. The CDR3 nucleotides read TGTGCCAGCAGCCATTATTGGGGGAGGGATGAGCAGTTCTTC. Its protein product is CASSHYWGRDEQFF.

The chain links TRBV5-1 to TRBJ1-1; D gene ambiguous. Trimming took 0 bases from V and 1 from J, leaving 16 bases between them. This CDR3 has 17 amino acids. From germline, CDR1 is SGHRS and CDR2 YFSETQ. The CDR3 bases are TGCGCCAGCAGCTTGGCCAGAGTCCCCCCTCGGAACACTGAAGCTTTCTTT. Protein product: CASSLARVPPRNTEAFF.

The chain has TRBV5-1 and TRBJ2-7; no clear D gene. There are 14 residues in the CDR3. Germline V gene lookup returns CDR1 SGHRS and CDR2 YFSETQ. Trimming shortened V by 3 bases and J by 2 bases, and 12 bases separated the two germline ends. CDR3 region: CASSYEVPTYEQYF. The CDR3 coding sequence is TGCGCCAGCAGCTATGAGGTCCCAACCTACGAGCAGTACTTC.

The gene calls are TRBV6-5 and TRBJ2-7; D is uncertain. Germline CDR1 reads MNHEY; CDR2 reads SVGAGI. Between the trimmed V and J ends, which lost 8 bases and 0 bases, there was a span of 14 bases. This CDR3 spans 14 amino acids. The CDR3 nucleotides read TGTGCCAGCGCCGCCCGGCCCGACTCCTACGAGCAGTACTTC. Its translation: CASAARPDSYEQYF.

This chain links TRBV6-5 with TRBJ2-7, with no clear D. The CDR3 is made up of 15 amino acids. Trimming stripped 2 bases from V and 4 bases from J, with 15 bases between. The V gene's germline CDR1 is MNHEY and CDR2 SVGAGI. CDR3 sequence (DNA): TGTGCCAGCAGTTACAGTTTTAGGCTCATTTACGAGCAGTACTTC. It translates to CASSYSFRLIYEQYF.

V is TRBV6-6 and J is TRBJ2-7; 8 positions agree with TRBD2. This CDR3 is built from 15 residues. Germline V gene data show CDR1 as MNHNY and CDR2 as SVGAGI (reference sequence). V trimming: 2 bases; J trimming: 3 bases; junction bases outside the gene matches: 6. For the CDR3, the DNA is TGTGCCAGCAGTTACCCAACCGGGACTAGCTACGAGCAGTACTTC. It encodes CASSYPTGTSYEQYF.

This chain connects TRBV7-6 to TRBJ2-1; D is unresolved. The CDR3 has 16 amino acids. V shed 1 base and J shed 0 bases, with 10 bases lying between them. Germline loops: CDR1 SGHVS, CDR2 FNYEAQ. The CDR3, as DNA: TGTGCCAGCAGCTTAGAGGGCGGAAGCTCCTACAATGAGCAGTTCTTC. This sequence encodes CASSLEGGSSYNEQFF.

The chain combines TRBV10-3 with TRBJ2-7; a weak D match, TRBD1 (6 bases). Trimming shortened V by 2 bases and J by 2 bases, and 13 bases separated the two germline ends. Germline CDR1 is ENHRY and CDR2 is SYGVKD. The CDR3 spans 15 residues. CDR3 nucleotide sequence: TGTGCCATCAGTGAGGGACAGCGTATTCCCTACGAGCAGTACTTC. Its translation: CAISEGQRIPYEQYF.